These T cell receptor beta chains were read from a single sample in a study of blood T cells in healthy people across ages. Using its own MiXCR run on the 5' RACE reads, TCRdb lists one record per CDR3 protein. Of 1.5 million to 2 million distinct CDR3 sequences in the sample, approximately 50% were seen once. The sequencing sample was made of blood. These TCRs come from a woman between 40 and 50 years old in good health. CDR3s include the opening cysteine and the closing phenylalanine or tryptophan. Fields, in order: D gene, clone size, V gene, J gene, CDR3 DNA, CDR3 protein. A D gene is named only where the DNA matches it firmly. The size field is filled for only some rows; it gives once, few, many or a size class.

D gene: .
clone size: .
V gene: TRBV6-2/TRBV6-3
J gene: TRBJ2-7
CDR3 DNA: TGTGCCAGCGGGGGGGCAGATACCTACGAGCAGTACTTC
CDR3 protein: CASGGADTYEQYF

D gene: TRBD1
clone size: .
V gene: TRBV15
J gene: TRBJ1-5
CDR3 DNA: TGTGCCACCAGCAGGGCCCGGGACAGGGCCAATCAGCCCCAGCATTTT
CDR3 protein: CATSRARDRANQPQHF

D gene: TRBD1
clone size: .
V gene: TRBV9
J gene: TRBJ1-2
CDR3 DNA: TGTGCCAGCAGCGTAGTACAGGGGGTATGGGATGGCTACACCTTC
CDR3 protein: CASSVVQGVWDGYTF

D gene: .
clone size: few
V gene: TRBV20-1
J gene: TRBJ2-3
CDR3 DNA: TGCAGTGCGGCGGGGGCCCACTTCGGAGGTACGCAGTATTTT
CDR3 protein: CSAAGAHFGGTQYF

D gene: .
clone size: .
V gene: TRBV14
J gene: TRBJ2-5
CDR3 DNA: TGTGCCAGCAGCCGCTGGGGGGTAGATCCCAAAGAGACCCAGTACTTC
CDR3 protein: CASSRWGVDPKETQYF

D gene: .
clone size: few
V gene: TRBV4-3
J gene: TRBJ1-2
CDR3 DNA: TGCGCCAGCAGCCAAGATCGGCCCTATGGCTACACCTTC
CDR3 protein: CASSQDRPYGYTF

D gene: TRBD1
clone size: few
V gene: TRBV12-3/TRBV12-4
J gene: TRBJ2-7
CDR3 DNA: TGTGCCAGCAGTATACAGGGGATGATCAACGAGCAGTACTTC
CDR3 protein: CASSIQGMINEQYF

D gene: TRBD1
clone size: .
V gene: TRBV9
J gene: TRBJ2-6
CDR3 DNA: TGTGCCAGCAGCGTGAGAAGTGGGGACAGGGGTGACTCTGGGGCCAACGTCCAGACTTTC
CDR3 protein: CASSVRSGDRGDSGANVQTF

D gene: TRBD2
clone size: few
V gene: TRBV5-1
J gene: TRBJ2-5
CDR3 DNA: TGCGCCAGCAGCCCAGTGGGGGGGCAAGAGACCCAGTACTTC
CDR3 protein: CASSPVGGQETQYF

D gene: .
clone size: many
V gene: TRBV6-5
J gene: TRBJ2-5
CDR3 DNA: TGTGCTTCGAGGGGGGGGCGAGAGACCCAGTACTTC
CDR3 protein: CASRGGRETQYF

D gene: TRBD1
clone size: .
V gene: TRBV7-3
J gene: TRBJ2-5
CDR3 DNA: TGTGCCAGCACCCCCCAACAGGGGAACCAAGAGACCCAGTACTTC
CDR3 protein: CASTPQQGNQETQYF

D gene: .
clone size: .
V gene: TRBV4-3
J gene: TRBJ2-1
CDR3 DNA: TGCGCCAGCAGCCAAGATACCGCTACCTCAACGGGGGAGCAGTTCTTC
CDR3 protein: CASSQDTATSTGEQFF

D gene: TRBD1
clone size: .
V gene: TRBV6-5
J gene: TRBJ2-3
CDR3 DNA: TGTGCCAGCAGTTATACCGGACAGGCCCTACTTAGCACAGATACGCAGTATTTT
CDR3 protein: CASSYTGQALLSTDTQYF

D gene: .
clone size: many
V gene: TRBV29-1
J gene: TRBJ2-5
CDR3 DNA: TGCAGCGTTGAGCGCGGCTTACAAGAGACCCAGTACTTC
CDR3 protein: CSVERGLQETQYF

D gene: TRBD1
clone size: .
V gene: TRBV7-9
J gene: TRBJ1-2
CDR3 DNA: TGTGCCAGCGCGTCGGGACAGGGAGATGGCTACACCTTC
CDR3 protein: CASASGQGDGYTF